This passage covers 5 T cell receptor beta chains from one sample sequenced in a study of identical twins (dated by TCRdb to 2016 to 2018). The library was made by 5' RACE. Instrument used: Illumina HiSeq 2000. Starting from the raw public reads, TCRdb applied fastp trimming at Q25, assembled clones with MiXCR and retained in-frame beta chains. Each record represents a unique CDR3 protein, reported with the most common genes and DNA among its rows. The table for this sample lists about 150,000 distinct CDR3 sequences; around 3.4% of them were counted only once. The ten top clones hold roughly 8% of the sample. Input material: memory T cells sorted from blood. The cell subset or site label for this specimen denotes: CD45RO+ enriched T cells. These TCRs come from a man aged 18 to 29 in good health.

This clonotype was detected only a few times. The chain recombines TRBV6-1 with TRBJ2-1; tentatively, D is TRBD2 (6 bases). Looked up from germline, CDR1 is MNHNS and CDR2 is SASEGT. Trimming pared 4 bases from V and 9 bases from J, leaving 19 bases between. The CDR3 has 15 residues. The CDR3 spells CASSGAGLQGGEQFF. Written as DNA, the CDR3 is TGTGCCAGCAGTGGGGCGGGACTCCAAGGTGGTGAGCAGTTCTTC.

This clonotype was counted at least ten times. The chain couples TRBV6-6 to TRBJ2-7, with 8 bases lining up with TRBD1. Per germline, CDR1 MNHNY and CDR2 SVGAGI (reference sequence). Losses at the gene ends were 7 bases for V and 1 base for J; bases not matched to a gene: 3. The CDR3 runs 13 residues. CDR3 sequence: CASMGQASYEQYV. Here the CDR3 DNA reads TGTGCCAGCATGGGACAGGCATCCTACGAGCAGTACGTC.

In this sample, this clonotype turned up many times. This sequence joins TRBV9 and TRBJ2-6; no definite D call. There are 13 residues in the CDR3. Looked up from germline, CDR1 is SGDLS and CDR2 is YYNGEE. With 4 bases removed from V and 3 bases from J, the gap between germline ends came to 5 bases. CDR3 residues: CASSNHGANVLTF. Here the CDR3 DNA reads TGTGCCAGCAGCAACCATGGGGCCAACGTCCTGACTTTC.

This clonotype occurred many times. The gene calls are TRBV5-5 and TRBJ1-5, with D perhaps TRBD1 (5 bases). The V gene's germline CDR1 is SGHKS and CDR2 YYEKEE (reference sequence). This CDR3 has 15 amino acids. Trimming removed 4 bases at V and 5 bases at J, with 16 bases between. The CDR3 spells CASSPSGEGYQPQHF. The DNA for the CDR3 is TGTGCCAGCAGCCCGTCGGGGGAGGGTTATCAGCCCCAGCATTTT.

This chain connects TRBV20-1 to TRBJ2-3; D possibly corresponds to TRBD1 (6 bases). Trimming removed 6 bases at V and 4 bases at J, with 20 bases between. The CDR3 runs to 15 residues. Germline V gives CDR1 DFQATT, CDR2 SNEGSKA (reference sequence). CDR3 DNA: TGCAGTGCGAGTAGGCAAACAGGGTTCTCAGATACGCAGTATTTT. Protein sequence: CSASRQTGFSDTQYF.